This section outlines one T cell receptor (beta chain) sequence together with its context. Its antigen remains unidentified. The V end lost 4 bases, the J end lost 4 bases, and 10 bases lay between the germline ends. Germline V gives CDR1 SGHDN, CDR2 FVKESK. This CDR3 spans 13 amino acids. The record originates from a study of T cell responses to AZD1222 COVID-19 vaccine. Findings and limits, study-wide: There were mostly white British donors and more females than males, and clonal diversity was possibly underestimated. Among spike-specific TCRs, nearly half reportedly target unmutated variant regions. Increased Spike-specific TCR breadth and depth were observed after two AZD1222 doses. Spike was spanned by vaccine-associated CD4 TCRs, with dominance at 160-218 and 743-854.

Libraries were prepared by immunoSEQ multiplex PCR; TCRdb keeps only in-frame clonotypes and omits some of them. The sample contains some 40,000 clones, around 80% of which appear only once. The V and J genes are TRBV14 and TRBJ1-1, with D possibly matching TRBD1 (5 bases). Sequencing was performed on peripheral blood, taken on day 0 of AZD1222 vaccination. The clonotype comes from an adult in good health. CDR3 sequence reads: CASSPGRRTEAFF. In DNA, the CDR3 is TGTGCCAGCAGCCCAGGGAGACGCACTGAAGCTTTCTTT.